These 16 T cell receptor beta chains originate from one sample sequenced in a study of cytomegalovirus exposure and HLA in healthy donors (dated by TCRdb to about 2017). Libraries were made using the immunoSEQ multiplex PCR assay. This is the immuneACCESS table as TCRdb keeps it, with only in-frame sequences that have V and J called. A part of the clones is gone; compared with another copy, unresolved V genes explain less than half, and the rest is unexplained. A total of tens of thousands of clones appear in this sample, just under 95% of them only once. Roughly 1.4% of the sample belongs to the ten largest clones. The sequencing input was PBMCs. The receptors originated from a man younger than 30 in good health and CMV-seropositive.

This rearrangement joins TRBV6-1 to TRBJ1-5; D perhaps matches TRBD1 (6 bases). The germline V and J ends were trimmed by 3 bases and 6 bases, with 9 bases remaining between them. The germline V gene encodes CDR1 MNHNS and CDR2 SASEGT. There are 13 residues in the CDR3. CDR3 residues: CASSDTGFQPQHF. DNA of the CDR3: TGTGCCAGCAGTGATACAGGGTTTCAGCCCCAGCATTTT.

V gene TRBV27 combines with J gene TRBJ2-7, with D tentatively TRBD1 (5 bases). V gave up 2 bases and J gave up 2 bases, with 7 bases separating them. The CDR3 has 13 residues. CDR1 is MNHEY, CDR2 SMNVEV, per germline (reference sequence). The CDR3 DNA sequence: TGTGCCAGCAGTTTAGCGGACACCTACGAGCAGTACTTC. Translating gives CASSLADTYEQYF.

The chain employs TRBV5-6 and TRBJ2-1, with TRBD2 identical over 8 bases. Germline values: CDR1 SGHDT, CDR2 YYEEEE. V shed 0 bases, J shed 3 bases, and the junction held 2 bases outside the gene matches. The CDR3 sequence is 15 residues long. The CDR3 coding sequence is TGTGCCAGCAGCTTGGGAGCGGGGGTCTACAATGAGCAGTTCTTC. Protein sequence: CASSLGAGVYNEQFF.

The rearrangement links TRBV28 to TRBJ1-2; D perhaps matches TRBD1 (5 bases). The CDR3 loop spans 15 amino acids. Trimming removed 6 bases from V and 5 bases from J, with 19 bases in between. From germline, CDR1 is MDHEN and CDR2 SYDVKM. For the CDR3, the DNA is TGTGCCAGCAGATCACCTGCGGGCGGGGGATATGGCTACACCTTC. It is translated as CASRSPAGGGYGYTF.

This clone was found once. The J gene is TRBJ2-2, the V gene TRBV6-5; 7 bases map to TRBD2. J lost 3 bases, V lost 3 bases, and 4 bases had no gene match. Germline CDR1 reads MNHEY; CDR2 reads SVGAGI. This CDR3 contains 15 residues. CDR3 bases: TGTGCCAGCAGTTATGGGAGGGCAGACACCGGGGAGCTGTTTTTT. The encoded protein is CASSYGRADTGELFF.

This clone came up once. For the CDR3, the DNA is TGCGCCAGCAGCCGCAGTCGAAAACAGTTCTTC. Protein product: CASSRSRKQFF. The chain recombines TRBV4-1 with TRBJ2-1; D is uncertain. The V gene's germline CDR1 is MGHRA and CDR2 YSYEKL. Trimming shortened V by 4 bases and J by 13 bases, and 11 bases separated the two germline ends. The CDR3 is made up of 11 amino acids.

This chain links TRBV7-7 with TRBJ1-3; TRBD1 is a possible D gene (5 bases). CDR3 size: 13 residues. Germline CDR1 SSHAT, CDR2 FNYEAQ (reference sequence). V dropped 8 bases and J dropped 4 bases, with 12 bases sitting between them. The CDR3 DNA is TGTGCCAGCGCCACAGGAGAGGGAAACACCATATATTTT. It encodes CASATGEGNTIYF.

The chain joins TRBV6-4 to TRBJ2-1; no firm D call. The V and J ends lost 1 base and 2 bases respectively, with 9 bases between them. The CDR3 covers 15 residues. Germline CDR1 is MRHNA and CDR2 is SNTAGT. The CDR3 sequence is CASSDLASPYNEQFF. Here the CDR3 DNA reads TGTGCCAGCAGTGACTTGGCTAGTCCCTACAATGAGCAGTTCTTC.

The V and J genes are TRBV28 and TRBJ2-1, with 9 bases aligning to TRBD2. Germline V lookup: CDR1 MDHEN, CDR2 SYDVKM. This CDR3 has 15 residues. V was pared by 3 bases and J by 5 bases, with 5 bases of the junction left unmatched. Here the CDR3 reads CASSFSGSFHNEQFF. DNA of the CDR3: TGTGCCAGCAGTTTTAGCGGGAGTTTCCACAATGAGCAGTTCTTC.

The rearrangement uses TRBV7-6 and TRBJ1-2; possible D gene TRBD1, 6 bases. Trimming pared 1 base from V and 7 bases from J, leaving 16 bases between. The germline V gene has CDR1 SGHVS and CDR2 FNYEAQ. The CDR3 runs to 15 residues. The chain's CDR3 is CASSLEAGVDGGYTF. CDR3 DNA sequence: TGTGCCAGCAGCTTAGAGGCAGGGGTGGATGGTGGCTACACCTTC.

The rearrangement links TRBV27 to TRBJ1-2; D may be TRBD1 (6 bases). From germline, CDR1 is MNHEY and CDR2 SMNVEV (reference sequence). V was trimmed by 0 bases and J by 3 bases, leaving 20 bases between them. The CDR3 has 18 residues. This CDR3 is CASSLSYPGVQGHYGYTF. The CDR3 DNA reads as TGTGCCAGCAGTTTATCGTATCCAGGGGTCCAAGGGCACTATGGCTACACCTTC.

This rearrangement joins TRBV7-9 to TRBJ2-1; possibly TRBD2 for D (6 bases). CDR3 length: 16 residues. V shed 5 bases and J shed 2 bases, with 16 bases lying between them. Germline CDR1 and CDR2: SEHNR and FQNEAQ (reference sequence). CDR3 amino acids: CASSPLSGGPYNEQFF. As DNA, the CDR3 is TGTGCCAGCAGCCCCCTCTCCGGGGGTCCCTACAATGAGCAGTTCTTC.

The J gene is TRBJ2-2, the V gene TRBV6-5; 8 bases match TRBD2. With V trimmed by 6 bases and J by 6 bases, 3 bases remained unmatched. The CDR3 has 13 residues. The germline V gene encodes CDR1 MNHEY and CDR2 SVGAGI. CDR3 region: CASRTSEAGELFF. CDR3 sequence (DNA): TGTGCCAGCAGGACTAGCGAAGCCGGGGAGCTGTTTTTT.

The chain has TRBV2 and TRBJ2-3, with unresolved D. From germline, CDR1 is SNHLY and CDR2 FYNNEI. The CDR3 loop spans 14 amino acids. Trimming took off 4 bases at V and 0 bases at J, with 8 bases between the two ends. CDR3 region: CASSAATSTDTQYF. The DNA of the CDR3 is TGTGCCAGCAGTGCGGCGACTAGCACAGATACGCAGTATTTT.

The CDR3 here is CASTAYRGPYEQYF. CDR3 coding DNA: TGTGCCAGCACCGCTTACAGGGGGCCCTACGAGCAGTACTTC. V usage is TRBV6-5 and J usage is TRBJ2-7; the match to TRBD1 covers 9 bases. Trimming cost V 7 bases and J 2 bases; bases outside gene matches: 6. The germline CDR1 and CDR2 sequences are MNHEY and SVGAGI. The CDR3 is 14 amino acids.

The chain has TRBV7-2 and TRBJ2-6; 7 bases map to TRBD1. Germline trimming cut 1 base from V and 0 bases from J; bases unmatched to any gene: 6. CDR1 is SGHTA and CDR2 is FQGNSA in the germline V gene. The CDR3 has 18 amino acids. The CDR3 region has the DNA TGTGCCAGCAGCTTAGGTCCGGGACAGAGCTCTGGGGCCAACGTCCTGACTTTC. Amino acids: CASSLGPGQSSGANVLTF.